The 32 T cell receptor beta chains in this list originate from one sample, sequenced in a study of quantifying T cell responses using KT2 cells (dated by TCRdb to 2015 to 2018). About the study as a whole: RNA was DNase-treated and reverse transcribed with TCR alpha and beta constant-region primers, mostly using SuperScript III.

Libraries were made using UMI-ligation and nested PCR. The data were produced on an Illumina MiSeq. A single-stranded oligonucleotide bearing the Illumina SP2 sequence and a UMI was ligated to the 3' end of the cDNA with T4 RNA ligase 1. PCR1 was run for around 4 cycles (98 degrees C for 15 s, 69 degrees C for 30 s, 72 degrees C for 40 s), and an equimolar mix of RC1.1 and RC1.2, covering TRBC1 and TRBC2, was used as the beta primer. The public reads were reprocessed in TCRdb via fastp at Q25 and MiXCR, keeping in-frame beta chains. CDR3 protein duplicates are merged, each entry listing the most common genes and DNA. The sample table shows fewer than 60,000 distinct CDR3 sequences, and roughly 12% are seen once. The top ten clonotypes cover around 9.3% of the sample. The sequenced sample was PBMCs spiked with cells of the T cell clone KT2. These receptors were collected from a human donor.

The V call is TRBV30, the J call TRBJ1-1; 8 positions match TRBD1. The V and J ends lost 0 bases and 1 base, in that order; junction bases with no gene match: 13. Germline CDR1 and CDR2: GTSNPN and SVGIG (reference sequence). This CDR3 has 18 residues. CDR3 nucleotide sequence: TGTGCCTGGAGTGTACGGGGTCAGGGGGCTGTGTGGAACACTGAAGCTTTCTTT. This encodes CAWSVRGQGAVWNTEAFF.

The chain links TRBV5-4 to TRBJ1-1; a weak D match, TRBD1 (6 bases). The V end was cut by 0 bases, the J end by 5 bases, with 11 bases between. This CDR3 region has 14 residues. Germline CDR1 reads SGHNT; CDR2 reads YYREEE (reference sequence). CDR3 region: CASSLAGGATEAFF. For the CDR3, the DNA is TGTGCCAGCAGCTTGGCGGGGGGCGCGACTGAAGCTTTCTTT.

This chain uses TRBV5-1 with TRBJ2-3; D is unresolved. The CDR3 is 13 amino acids. Germline CDR1 reads SGHRS; CDR2 reads YFSETQ. V lost 0 bases, J lost 1 base, and 3 bases lay in between. The CDR3 loop reads CASSLEGTDTQYF. As DNA, the CDR3 is TGCGCCAGCAGCTTGGAAGGCACAGATACGCAGTATTTT.

This chain connects TRBV5-5 to TRBJ2-5, with no clear D. Germline V gene lookup returns CDR1 SGHKS and CDR2 YYEKEE (reference sequence). V lost 7 bases, J lost 5 bases, and 15 bases lay in between. CDR3 length equals 13 residues. CDR3: CASEPSLAETQYF. In nucleotides, the CDR3 is TGTGCCAGCGAGCCGTCCCTGGCGGAGACCCAGTACTTC.

This clonotype has only a few counts. V is TRBV12-3 or TRBV12-4 and J is TRBJ2-1; D possibly corresponds to TRBD2 (6 bases). There are 13 residues in the CDR3. V lost 0 bases to trimming and J lost 9 bases, with 9 bases between them. The CDR3, as DNA: TGTGCCAGCAGTTTAGCGGGGGGAAGTGAGCAGTTCTTC. Protein product: CASSLAGGSEQFF.

This clonotype was recorded at least ten times. V is TRBV15 and J is TRBJ1-6; tentatively, D is TRBD1 (6 bases). Trimming removed 0 bases at V and 1 base at J, with 13 bases between. Germline V gene lookup returns CDR1 LNHNV and CDR2 YYDKDF (reference sequence). CDR3 length equals 18 residues. The CDR3 sequence: CATSRDGGVGSYNSPLHF. CDR3 coding DNA: TGTGCCACCAGCAGAGATGGGGGCGTGGGTTCCTATAATTCACCCCTCCACTTT.

V gene TRBV4-3 combines with J gene TRBJ1-4, with 9 bases that match TRBD1. This CDR3 is 15 amino acids long. The V gene's germline CDR1 is LGHNA and CDR2 YSLEER. Trimming at V came to 4 bases and at J to 5 bases, leaving 5 bases not matched to a gene. CDR3 DNA: TGCGCCAGCAGCCCAGGGGACAGGGACAATGAAAAACTGTTTTTT. Translating gives CASSPGDRDNEKLFF.

This clonotype was found a few times. The V gene is TRBV12-3 or TRBV12-4, the J gene TRBJ1-2, with D possibly TRBD1 on 6 matching bases. CDR3 size: 13 residues. The V gene lost 5 bases and the J gene lost 8 bases, with 15 bases spanning the gap. Written as DNA, the CDR3 is TGTGCCAGCAGTCAAAAACAGGGACGGGGCTACACCTTC. This encodes CASSQKQGRGYTF.

This clonotype was detected only a few times. This chain connects TRBV20-1 to TRBJ2-5, with D perhaps TRBD1 (5 bases). V was trimmed by 8 bases and J by 3 bases, leaving 13 bases between them. The CDR3 consists of 12 residues. The germline V gene has CDR1 DFQATT and CDR2 SNEGSKA (reference sequence). This chain's CDR3 is CSLSGSEETQYF. CDR3 coding DNA: TGCAGTCTATCAGGGTCTGAAGAGACCCAGTACTTC.

This clonotype showed up just a few times. This chain joins TRBV20-1 and TRBJ1-6; no clear D. Germline V lookup: CDR1 DFQATT, CDR2 SNEGSKA (reference sequence). The CDR3 loop spans 13 amino acids. V shed 0 bases and J shed 10 bases, with 10 bases lying between them. The CDR3 DNA follows: TGCAGTGCTAGAGATCGTATTGACTCACCCCTCCACTTT. Amino acids: CSARDRIDSPLHF.

This clonotype has a handful of counts. The chain is built from TRBV10-3 and TRBJ2-7; a possible D gene is TRBD2 (6 bases). The CDR3 is 13 residues long. CDR1 and CDR2 (germline): ENHRY, SYGVKD. Trimming stripped 3 bases from V and 5 bases from J, with 11 bases between. The CDR3 loop reads CAISEREPDEQYF. DNA of the CDR3: TGTGCCATCAGTGAACGGGAGCCAGACGAGCAGTACTTC.

This clonotype was seen a few times. V usage is TRBV10-2 and J usage is TRBJ1-5; 7 positions match TRBD1. The CDR3 loop spans 16 amino acids. Germline CDR1 WSHSY, CDR2 SAAADI. Trimming at V came to 3 bases and at J to 3 bases, leaving 8 bases not matched to a gene. This CDR3 reads CASSDGRGQFNQPQHF. In DNA, the CDR3 is TGCGCCAGCAGTGATGGACGGGGACAGTTCAATCAGCCCCAGCATTTT.

This chain uses TRBV18 with TRBJ1-1, with TRBD1 matching over 7 bases. CDR3 length equals 12 residues. Germline V gives CDR1 KGHSH, CDR2 LQKENI. V lost 4 bases, J lost 10 bases, and 6 bases stayed unmatched. The CDR3: CASSRQGEGAFF. The CDR3 nucleotides read TGTGCCAGCTCACGACAGGGAGAGGGAGCTTTCTTT.

This clonotype was picked up a small number of times. The rearrangement links TRBV6-1 to TRBJ2-3; D is possibly TRBD2 (5 bases). There are 17 residues in the CDR3. Trimming removed 7 bases from V and 2 bases from J, with 22 bases in between. In germline, CDR1 is MNHNS, CDR2 SASEGT. The CDR3 protein is CASTRGRPHISTDTQYF. The CDR3 DNA reads as TGTGCCAGCACGCGAGGGCGGCCACATATCTCCACAGATACGCAGTATTTT.

By frequency in the sample, this clonotype is medium-sized. J is TRBJ1-5 and V is TRBV12-3 or TRBV12-4; TRBD1 matches at 9 bases. The CDR3 length is 14 residues. Losses at the gene ends were 4 bases for V and 7 bases for J; bases not matched to a gene: 5. The CDR3: CASSYDRGKQPQHF. CDR3 nucleotide sequence: TGTGCCAGCAGTTATGACAGGGGGAAACAGCCCCAGCATTTT.

The chain is built from TRBV28 and TRBJ2-7; D is unresolved. The CDR3 is 13 residues long. Germline V CDR1 and CDR2: MDHEN, SYDVKM. Trimming removed 3 bases at V and 4 bases at J, with 10 bases between. For the CDR3, the DNA is TGTGCCAGCAGTTTTTCCCCCGTATACGAGCAGTACTTC. This encodes CASSFSPVYEQYF.

At least ten counts were recorded for this clonotype. The chain joins TRBV18 to TRBJ1-5; 8 bases line up with TRBD1. V trimming: 3 bases; J trimming: 6 bases; junction bases outside the gene matches: 7. The CDR3 totals 15 residues. Germline V lookup: CDR1 KGHSH, CDR2 LQKENI. CDR3 in DNA: TGTGCCAGCTCACCGGTCAGGGGGCAGGGTCAGCCCCAGCATTTT. Its protein product is CASSPVRGQGQPQHF.

This clonotype was observed a handful of times. The chain joins TRBV29-1 to TRBJ1-1; tentatively, D is TRBD1 (5 bases). The ends were cut back, 8 bases at V and 6 bases at J, with 19 bases in the middle. This CDR3 region has 13 residues. Looked up from germline, CDR1 is SQVTM and CDR2 is ANQGSEA. In DNA, the CDR3 is TGCAGCTCCAAGCCCGGGGTAGGGGCTGAAGCTTTCTTT. As protein: CSSKPGVGAEAFF.

There are many counts of this clonotype. The CDR3 here is CASIAGGSPGELFF. Here the CDR3 DNA reads TGCGCCAGCATAGCGGGGGGCTCCCCCGGGGAGCTGTTTTTT. V gene TRBV10-2 combines with J gene TRBJ2-2; 10 bases line up with TRBD2. CDR1 is WSHSY, CDR2 SAAADI, per germline. The CDR3 covers 14 residues. The ends lost 7 bases at V and 6 bases at J; junction bases unmatched: 5.

This clonotype was picked up a small number of times. The V gene is TRBV6-2 or TRBV6-3, the J gene TRBJ1-5, with D unresolved. The CDR3 is made up of 17 amino acids. The germline CDR1 and CDR2 sequences are MNHEY and SVGEGT. The germline V and J ends were trimmed by 7 bases and 0 bases, with 19 bases remaining between them. The CDR3 nucleotides are TGTGCCAGCACCCCAGGAAGAGCCCGAGCTAGCAATCAGCCCCAGCATTTT. Protein: CASTPGRARASNQPQHF.

To note about this clonotype: One end of the junction is discordant with germline, which a read error may explain. V gene TRBV7-7 combines with J gene TRBJ1-1, with D tentatively TRBD1 (5 bases). This CDR3 region has 17 residues. Germline V CDR1 and CDR2: SSHAT, FNYEAQ (reference sequence). CDR3 in amino acids: CASSPLRQNAMNTEAFF. In nucleotides, the CDR3 is TGTGCTAGCAGCCCCCTCCGACAGAATGCAATGAACACTGAAGCTTTCTTT.

This clonotype turned up a few times. The CDR3 DNA reads as TGTGCCAGCAGTGTGTTTCAGAAAGAGACCCAGTACTTC. Translating gives CASSVFQKETQYF. The V gene is TRBV2, the J gene TRBJ2-5; D unresolved. Germline CDR1 and CDR2: SNHLY and FYNNEI. The CDR3 contains 13 residues. V lost 4 bases to trimming and J lost 3 bases, with 9 bases between them.

This clonotype has at least ten counts. This chain uses TRBV14 with TRBJ2-6, with 10 nucleotides matching TRBD2. This CDR3 comprises 20 residues. Looked up from germline, CDR1 is SGHDN and CDR2 is FVKESK. The junction had 9 bases not matched to a gene; V was cut back by 1 base and J by 0 bases. CDR3: CASSQGGLSGRLSGANVLTF. CDR3 DNA sequence: TGTGCCAGCAGCCAAGGGGGTCTTAGCGGGAGGCTCTCTGGGGCCAACGTCCTGACTTTC.

The rearrangement uses TRBV9 and TRBJ2-5, with D possibly being TRBD2 (5 bases). Trimming stripped 0 bases from V and 2 bases from J, with 14 bases between. Looked up from germline, CDR1 is SGDLS and CDR2 is YYNGEE. This CDR3 comprises 16 residues. CDR3 protein: CASSVGIGGPQETQYF. The CDR3 bases are TGTGCCAGCAGCGTAGGTATCGGCGGGCCTCAAGAGACCCAGTACTTC.

Turning to this clonotype: An end of the junction differs from the germline gene, which may be a read error. The gene calls are TRBV12-3 or TRBV12-4 and TRBJ2-1; no definite D call. The CDR3 has 16 amino acids. CDR3 region: CASRPEDGLGNNGQFF. In DNA form, the CDR3 reads TGTGCCAGCAGGCCTGAGGACGGGCTGGGGAACAATGGGCAGTTCTTC.

This clonotype was counted at least ten times. The genes are TRBV6-2 or TRBV6-3 and TRBJ2-5; weak D call: TRBD1 (8 bases). V was clipped by 5 bases and J by 5 bases, with 18 bases between them. The germline V gene encodes CDR1 MNHEY and CDR2 SVGEGT. The CDR3 runs to 15 residues. The CDR3 coding sequence is TGTGCCAGCAGTCCAGGGGGCGGGAGATTGGAGACCCAGTACTTC. It translates to CASSPGGGRLETQYF.

The rearrangement links TRBV9 to TRBJ1-4; D remains ambiguous. Trimming took 0 bases from V and 3 from J, leaving 12 bases between them. CDR3 size: 16 residues. In germline, CDR1 is SGDLS, CDR2 YYNGEE. The CDR3 spells CASSVGVQDANEKLFF. The CDR3 DNA reads TGTGCCAGCAGCGTAGGAGTCCAGGATGCTAATGAAAAACTGTTTTTT.

This clonotype was seen a handful of times. The rearrangement joins TRBV4-3 to TRBJ2-7; D ambiguous. This CDR3 has 14 residues. Trimming cost V 0 bases and J 7 bases, with 13 bases left between them. From germline, CDR1 is LGHNA and CDR2 YSLEER. The CDR3 DNA follows: TGCGCCAGCAGCCAAGAATTGCGTTGGCGGGAGCAGTACTTC. As protein: CASSQELRWREQYF.

J is TRBJ1-2 and V is TRBV20-1; 7 bases are a match to TRBD1. Germline values: CDR1 DFQATT, CDR2 SNEGSKA (reference sequence). The CDR3 runs 13 residues. The V segment lost 1 base and the J segment 6 bases; nucleotides outside the gene matches: 5. CDR3 region: CSARGRQGDGYTF. CDR3 DNA sequence: TGCAGTGCTAGAGGGAGACAGGGAGATGGCTACACCTTC.

This clonotype was counted ten times or more. This chain links TRBV19 with TRBJ2-3; TRBD1 is a possible D gene (5 bases). The CDR3 spans 16 residues. Germline V gives CDR1 LNHDA, CDR2 SQIVND (reference sequence). V gave up 4 bases and J gave up 1 base, with 15 bases separating them. In DNA form, the CDR3 reads TGTGCCAGTAGTAAGGTGCAGGGAAGGGGCACAGATACGCAGTATTTT. Its translation: CASSKVQGRGTDTQYF.

This clonotype was observed many times. The J gene is TRBJ1-3, the V gene TRBV5-4; 7 bases agree with TRBD1. The V gene's germline CDR1 is SGHNT and CDR2 YYREEE (reference sequence). With V trimmed by 4 bases and J by 1 base, 5 bases remained unmatched. The CDR3 extends over 15 amino acids. The CDR3 here is CASSGGQRSGNTIYF. DNA for the CDR3: TGTGCCAGCAGCGGGGGACAGAGATCTGGAAACACCATATATTTT. Combining the CDR3 with reference TRBV5-4 and TRBJ1-3 gives the whole variable domain ETGVTQSPTHLIKTRGQQVTLRCSSQSGHNTVSWYQQALGQGPQFIFQYYREEENGRGNFPPRFSGLQFPNYSSELNVNALELDDSALYLCASSGGQRSGNTIYFGEGSWLTVV.

V is TRBV19 and J is TRBJ2-7; weak D call: TRBD2 (6 bases). This CDR3 has 13 residues. Per the germline V gene, CDR1 is LNHDA and CDR2 is SQIVND (reference sequence). Trimming removed 9 bases at V and 3 bases at J, with 15 bases between. The DNA for the CDR3 is TGTGCCAGCCGGAGGGCCAAAGACTACGAGCAGTACTTC. It yields the protein CASRRAKDYEQYF.